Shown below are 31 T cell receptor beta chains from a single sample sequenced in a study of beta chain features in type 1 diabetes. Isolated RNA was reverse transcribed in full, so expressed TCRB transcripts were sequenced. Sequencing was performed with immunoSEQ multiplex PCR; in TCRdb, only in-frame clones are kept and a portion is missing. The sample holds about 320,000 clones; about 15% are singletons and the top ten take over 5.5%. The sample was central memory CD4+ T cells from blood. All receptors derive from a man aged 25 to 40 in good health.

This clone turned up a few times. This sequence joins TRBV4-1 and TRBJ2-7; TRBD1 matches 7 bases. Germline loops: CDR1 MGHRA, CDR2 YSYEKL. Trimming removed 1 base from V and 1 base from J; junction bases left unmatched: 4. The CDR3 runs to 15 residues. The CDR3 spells CASSQGTGISYEQYF. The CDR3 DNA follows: TGCGCCAGCAGCCAAGGGACAGGAATTTCCTACGAGCAGTACTTC.

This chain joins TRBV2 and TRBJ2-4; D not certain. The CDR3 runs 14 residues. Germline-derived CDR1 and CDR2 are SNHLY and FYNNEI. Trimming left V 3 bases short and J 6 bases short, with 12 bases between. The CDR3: CASSDGQSSNIQYF. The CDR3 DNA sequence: TGTGCCAGCAGTGACGGCCAGTCCTCAAACATTCAGTACTTC.

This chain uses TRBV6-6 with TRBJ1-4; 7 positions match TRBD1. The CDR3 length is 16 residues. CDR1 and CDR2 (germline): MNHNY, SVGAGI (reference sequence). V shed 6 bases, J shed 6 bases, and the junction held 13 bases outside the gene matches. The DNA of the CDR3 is TGTGCCAGCAGGGGATCTAAGGGAACAGGGGATGAAAAACTGTTTTTT. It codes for CASRGSKGTGDEKLFF.

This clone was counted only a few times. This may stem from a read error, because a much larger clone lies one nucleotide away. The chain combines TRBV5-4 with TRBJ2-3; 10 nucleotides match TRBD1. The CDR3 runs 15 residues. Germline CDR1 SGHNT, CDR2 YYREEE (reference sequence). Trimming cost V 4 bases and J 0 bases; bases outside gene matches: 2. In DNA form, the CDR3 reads TGTGCCAGCAGCCGACAGGGGGCCAGCACAGATACGCAGTATTTT. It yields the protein CASSRQGASTDTQYF.

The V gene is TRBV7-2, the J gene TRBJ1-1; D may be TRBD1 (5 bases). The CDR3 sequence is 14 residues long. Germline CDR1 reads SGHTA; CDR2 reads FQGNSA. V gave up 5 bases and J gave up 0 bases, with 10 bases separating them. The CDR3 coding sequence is TGTGCCAGCAGCGCGGGGACGTTGAACACTGAAGCTTTCTTT. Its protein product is CASSAGTLNTEAFF.

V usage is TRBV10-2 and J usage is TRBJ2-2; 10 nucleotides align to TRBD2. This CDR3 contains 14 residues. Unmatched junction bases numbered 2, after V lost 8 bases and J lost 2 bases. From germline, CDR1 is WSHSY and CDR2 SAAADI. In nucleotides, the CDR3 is TGCGCCAGCGGGACTAGCGTTAACACCGGGGAGCTGTTTTTT. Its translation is CASGTSVNTGELFF.

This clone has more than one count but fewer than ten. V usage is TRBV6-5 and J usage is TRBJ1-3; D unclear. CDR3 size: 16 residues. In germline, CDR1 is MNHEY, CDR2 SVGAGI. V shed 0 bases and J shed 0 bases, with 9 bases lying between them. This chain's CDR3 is CASSYSNGYSGNTIYF. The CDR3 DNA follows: TGTGCCAGCAGTTACTCGAATGGGTACTCTGGAAACACCATATATTTT.

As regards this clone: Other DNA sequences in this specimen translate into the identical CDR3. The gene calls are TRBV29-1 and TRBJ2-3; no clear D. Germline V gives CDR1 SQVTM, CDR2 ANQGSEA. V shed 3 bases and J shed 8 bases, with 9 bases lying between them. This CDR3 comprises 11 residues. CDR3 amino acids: CSVEVGSTQYF. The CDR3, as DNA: TGCAGCGTTGAGGTGGGAAGTACGCAGTATTTT.

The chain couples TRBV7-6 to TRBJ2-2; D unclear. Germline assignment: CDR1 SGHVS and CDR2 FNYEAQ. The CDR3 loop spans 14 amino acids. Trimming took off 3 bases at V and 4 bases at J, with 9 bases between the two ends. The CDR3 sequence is CASSLGRATGELFF. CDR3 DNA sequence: TGTGCCAGCAGCTTGGGTAGGGCCACCGGGGAGCTGTTTTTT. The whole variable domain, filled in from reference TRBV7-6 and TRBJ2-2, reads GAGVSQSPRYKVTKRGQDVALRCDPISGHVSLYWYRQALGQGPEFLTYFNYEAQQDKSGLPNDRFSAERPEGSISTLTIQRTEQRDSAMYRCASSLGRATGELFFGEGSRLTVL.

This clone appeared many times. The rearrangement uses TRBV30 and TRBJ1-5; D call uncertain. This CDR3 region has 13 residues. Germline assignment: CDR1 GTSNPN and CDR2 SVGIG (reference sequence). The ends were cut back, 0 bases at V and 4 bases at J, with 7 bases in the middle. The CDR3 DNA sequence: TGTGCCTGGAGTGTTGGCCCTAATCAGCCCCAGCATTTT. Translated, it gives CAWSVGPNQPQHF.

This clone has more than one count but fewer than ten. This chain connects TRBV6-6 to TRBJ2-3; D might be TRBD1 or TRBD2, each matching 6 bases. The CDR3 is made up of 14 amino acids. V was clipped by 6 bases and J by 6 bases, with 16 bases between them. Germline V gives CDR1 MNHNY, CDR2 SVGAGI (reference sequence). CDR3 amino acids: CASRRGGSEDTQYF. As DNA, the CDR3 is TGTGCCAGCAGAAGAGGGGGGTCTGAGGATACGCAGTATTTT.

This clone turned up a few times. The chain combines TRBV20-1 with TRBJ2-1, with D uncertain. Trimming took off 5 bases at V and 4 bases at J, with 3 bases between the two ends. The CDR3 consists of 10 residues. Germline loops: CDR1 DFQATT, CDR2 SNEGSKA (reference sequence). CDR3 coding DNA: TGCAGTGCTCTTTACAATGAGCAGTTCTTC. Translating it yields CSALYNEQFF.

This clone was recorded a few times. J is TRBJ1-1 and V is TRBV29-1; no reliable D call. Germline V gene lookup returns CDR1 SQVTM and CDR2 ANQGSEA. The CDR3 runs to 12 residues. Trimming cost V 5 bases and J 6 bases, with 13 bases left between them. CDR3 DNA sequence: TGCAGCGTTAACCTCGGCCGATCTGAAGCTTTCTTT. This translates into CSVNLGRSEAFF.

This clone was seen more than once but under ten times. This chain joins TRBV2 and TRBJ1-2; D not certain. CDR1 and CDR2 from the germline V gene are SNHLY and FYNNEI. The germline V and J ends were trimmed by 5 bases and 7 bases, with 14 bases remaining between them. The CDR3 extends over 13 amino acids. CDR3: CASSPMNRGGYTF. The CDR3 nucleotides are TGTGCCAGCAGTCCAATGAACCGGGGTGGCTACACCTTC. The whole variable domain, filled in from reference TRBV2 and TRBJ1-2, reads EPEVTQTPSHQVTQMGQEVILRCVPISNHLYFYWYRQILGQKVEFLVSFYNNEISEKSEIFDDQFSVERPDGSNFTLKIRSTKLEDSAMYFCASSPMNRGGYTFGSGTRLTVV.

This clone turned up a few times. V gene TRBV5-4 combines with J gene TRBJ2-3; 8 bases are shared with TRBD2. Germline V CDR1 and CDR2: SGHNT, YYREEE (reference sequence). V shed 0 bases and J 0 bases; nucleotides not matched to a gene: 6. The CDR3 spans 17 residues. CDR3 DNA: TGTGCCAGCAGCTTGGAAATTTCTAGCGGGAGCACAGATACGCAGTATTTT. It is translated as CASSLEISSGSTDTQYF.

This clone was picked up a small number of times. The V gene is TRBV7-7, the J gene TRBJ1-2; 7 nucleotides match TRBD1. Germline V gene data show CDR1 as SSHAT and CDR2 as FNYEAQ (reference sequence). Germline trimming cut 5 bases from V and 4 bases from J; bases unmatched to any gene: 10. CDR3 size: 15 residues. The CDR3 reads CASSARQGFGYGYTF. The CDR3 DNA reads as TGTGCCAGCAGCGCCAGACAGGGTTTCGGCTATGGCTACACCTTC.

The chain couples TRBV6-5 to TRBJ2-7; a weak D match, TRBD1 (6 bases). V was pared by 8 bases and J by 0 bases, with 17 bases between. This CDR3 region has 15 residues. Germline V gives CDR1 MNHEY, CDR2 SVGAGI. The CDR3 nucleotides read TGTGCCAGCCCGGCGCAGGGGTCAGGCTCCTACGAGCAGTACTTC. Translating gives CASPAQGSGSYEQYF.

The CDR3 protein is CASSPRVANNEQFF. The CDR3 DNA sequence: TGTGCCAGCAGCCCCCGGGTAGCGAACAATGAGCAGTTCTTC. The chain carries TRBV9 and TRBJ2-1; TRBD2 might be the D (5 bases). V shed 4 bases and J shed 5 bases, with 13 bases lying between them. Germline loops: CDR1 SGDLS, CDR2 YYNGEE. The CDR3 is 14 residues long.

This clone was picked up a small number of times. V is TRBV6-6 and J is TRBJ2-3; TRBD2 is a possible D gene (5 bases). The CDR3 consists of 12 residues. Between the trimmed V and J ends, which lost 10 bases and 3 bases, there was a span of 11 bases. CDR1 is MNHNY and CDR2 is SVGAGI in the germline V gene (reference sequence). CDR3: CAIQTGTDTQYF. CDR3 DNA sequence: TGTGCCATCCAGACGGGAACAGATACGCAGTATTTT.

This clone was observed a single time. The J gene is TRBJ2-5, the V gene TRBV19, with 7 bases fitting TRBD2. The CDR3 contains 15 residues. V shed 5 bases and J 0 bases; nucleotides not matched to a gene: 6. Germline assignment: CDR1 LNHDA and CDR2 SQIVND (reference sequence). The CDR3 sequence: CASSLGGRYQETQYF. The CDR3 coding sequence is TGTGCCAGTAGTTTGGGCGGGAGATACCAAGAGACCCAGTACTTC. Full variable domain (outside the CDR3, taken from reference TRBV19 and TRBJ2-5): DGGITQSPKYLFRKEGQNVTLSCEQNLNHDAMYWYRQDPGQGLRLIYYSQIVNDFQKGDIAEGYSVSREKKESFPLTVTSAQKNPTAFYLCASSLGGRYQETQYFGPGTRLLVL.

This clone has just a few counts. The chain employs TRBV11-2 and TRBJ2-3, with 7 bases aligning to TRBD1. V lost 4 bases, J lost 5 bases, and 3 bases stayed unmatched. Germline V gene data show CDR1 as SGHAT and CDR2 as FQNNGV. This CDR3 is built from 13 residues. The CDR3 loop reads CASSSDRLDTQYF. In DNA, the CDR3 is TGTGCCAGCAGCTCGGACAGGTTAGATACGCAGTATTTT.

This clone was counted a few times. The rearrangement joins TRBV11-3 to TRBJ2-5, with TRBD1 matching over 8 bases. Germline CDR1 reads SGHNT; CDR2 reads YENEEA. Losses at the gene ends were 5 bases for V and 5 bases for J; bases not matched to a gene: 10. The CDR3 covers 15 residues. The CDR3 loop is CASSPPNRGRETQYF. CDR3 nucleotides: TGTGCCAGCAGCCCCCCTAACAGGGGGAGGGAGACCCAGTACTTC.

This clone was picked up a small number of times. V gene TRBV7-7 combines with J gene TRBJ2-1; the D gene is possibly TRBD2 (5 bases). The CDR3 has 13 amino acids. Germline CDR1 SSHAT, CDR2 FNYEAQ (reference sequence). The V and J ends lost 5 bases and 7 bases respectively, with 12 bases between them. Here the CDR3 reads CASSQEGRNEQFF. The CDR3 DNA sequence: TGTGCCAGCAGCCAAGAGGGTAGAAATGAGCAGTTCTTC. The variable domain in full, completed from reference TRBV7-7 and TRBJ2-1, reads GAGVSQSPRYKVTKRGQDVTLRCDPISSHATLYWYQQALGQGPEFLTYFNYEAQPDKSGLPSDRFSAERPEGSISTLTIQRTEQRDSAMYRCASSQEGRNEQFFGPGTRLTVL.

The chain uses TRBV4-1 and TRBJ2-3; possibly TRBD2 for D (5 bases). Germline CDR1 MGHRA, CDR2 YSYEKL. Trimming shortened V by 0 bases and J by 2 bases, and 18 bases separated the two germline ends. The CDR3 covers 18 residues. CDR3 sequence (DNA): TGCGCCAGCAGCCAAGACGGCCGCGGGTACCGTGCCACAGATACGCAGTATTTT. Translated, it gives CASSQDGRGYRATDTQYF.

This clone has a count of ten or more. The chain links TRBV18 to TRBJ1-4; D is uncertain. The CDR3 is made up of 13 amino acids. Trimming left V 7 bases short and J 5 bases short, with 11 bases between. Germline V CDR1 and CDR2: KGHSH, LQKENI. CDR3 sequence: CASCVGLNEKLFF. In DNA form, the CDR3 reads TGTGCCAGCTGCGTAGGGCTGAATGAAAAACTGTTTTTT.

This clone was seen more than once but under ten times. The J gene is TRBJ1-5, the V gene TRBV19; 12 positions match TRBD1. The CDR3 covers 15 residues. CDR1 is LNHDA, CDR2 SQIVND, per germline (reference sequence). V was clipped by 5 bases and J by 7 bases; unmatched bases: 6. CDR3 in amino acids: CASSDGTGGGQPQHF. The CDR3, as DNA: TGTGCCAGTAGTGACGGGACAGGGGGCGGGCAGCCCCAGCATTTT.

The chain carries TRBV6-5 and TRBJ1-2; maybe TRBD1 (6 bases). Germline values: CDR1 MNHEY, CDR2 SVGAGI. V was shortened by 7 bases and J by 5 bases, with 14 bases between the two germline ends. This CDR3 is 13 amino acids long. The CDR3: CASISPGEYGYTF. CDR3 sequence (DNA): TGTGCCAGCATCTCGCCAGGGGAGTATGGCTACACCTTC.

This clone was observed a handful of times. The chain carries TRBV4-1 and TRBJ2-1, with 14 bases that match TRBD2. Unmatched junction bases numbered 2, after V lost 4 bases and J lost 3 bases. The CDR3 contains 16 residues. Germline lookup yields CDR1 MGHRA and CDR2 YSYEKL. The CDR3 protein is CASSRGTSGSYNEQFF. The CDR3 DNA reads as TGCGCCAGCAGCCGCGGGACTAGCGGGAGCTACAATGAGCAGTTCTTC.

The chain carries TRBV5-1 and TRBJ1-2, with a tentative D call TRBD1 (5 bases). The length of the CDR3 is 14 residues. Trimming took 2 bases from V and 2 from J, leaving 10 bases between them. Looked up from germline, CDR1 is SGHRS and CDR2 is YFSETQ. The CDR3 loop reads CASSLDSRNYGYTF. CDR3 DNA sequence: TGCGCCAGCAGCTTAGACAGTAGAAACTATGGCTACACCTTC.

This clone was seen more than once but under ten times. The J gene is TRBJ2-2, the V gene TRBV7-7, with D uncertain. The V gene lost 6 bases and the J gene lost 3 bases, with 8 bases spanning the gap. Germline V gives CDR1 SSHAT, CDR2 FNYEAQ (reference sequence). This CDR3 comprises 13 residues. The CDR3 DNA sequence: TGTGCCAGCAGTGCTGCCGACACCGGGGAGCTGTTTTTT. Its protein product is CASSAADTGELFF.

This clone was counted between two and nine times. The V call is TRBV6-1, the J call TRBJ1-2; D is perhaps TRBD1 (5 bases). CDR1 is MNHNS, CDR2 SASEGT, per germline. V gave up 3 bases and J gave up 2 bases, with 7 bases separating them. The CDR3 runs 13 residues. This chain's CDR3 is CASSDRGNYGYTF. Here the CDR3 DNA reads TGTGCCAGCAGTGATCGGGGGAACTATGGCTACACCTTC.